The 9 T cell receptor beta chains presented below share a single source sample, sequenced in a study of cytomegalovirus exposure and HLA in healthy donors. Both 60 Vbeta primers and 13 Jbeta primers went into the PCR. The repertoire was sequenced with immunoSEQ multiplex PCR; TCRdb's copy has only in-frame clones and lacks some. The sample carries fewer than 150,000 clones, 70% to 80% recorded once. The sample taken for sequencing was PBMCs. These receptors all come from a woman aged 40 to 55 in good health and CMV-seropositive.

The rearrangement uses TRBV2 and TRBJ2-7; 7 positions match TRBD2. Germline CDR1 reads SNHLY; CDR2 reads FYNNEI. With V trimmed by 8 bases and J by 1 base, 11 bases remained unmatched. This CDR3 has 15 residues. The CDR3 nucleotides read TGTGCCAGCCAGACTCTGCGGGAGAGGTCCTACGAGCAGTACTTC. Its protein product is CASQTLRERSYEQYF.

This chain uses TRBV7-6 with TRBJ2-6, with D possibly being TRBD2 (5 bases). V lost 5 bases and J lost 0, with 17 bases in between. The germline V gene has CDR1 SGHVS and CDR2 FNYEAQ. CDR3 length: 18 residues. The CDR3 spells CASSVSGPGSSGANVLTF. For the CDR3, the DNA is TGTGCCAGCAGCGTTAGTGGACCGGGAAGCTCTGGGGCCAACGTCCTGACTTTC.

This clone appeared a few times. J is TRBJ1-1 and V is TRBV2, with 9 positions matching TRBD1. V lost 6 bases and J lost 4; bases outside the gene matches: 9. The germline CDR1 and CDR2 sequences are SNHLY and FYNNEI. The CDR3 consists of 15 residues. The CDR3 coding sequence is TGTGCCAGCAGACAGGGGGCGGTGGCGCTCACTGAAGCTTTCTTT. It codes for CASRQGAVALTEAFF.

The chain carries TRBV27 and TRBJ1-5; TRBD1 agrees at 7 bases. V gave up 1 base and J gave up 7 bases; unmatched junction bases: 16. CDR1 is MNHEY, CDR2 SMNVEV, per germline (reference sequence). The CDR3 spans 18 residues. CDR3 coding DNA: TGTGCCAGCAGTTTATTTTACACCGGACAGGCGGGGAAGCAGCCCCAGCATTTT. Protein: CASSLFYTGQAGKQPQHF.

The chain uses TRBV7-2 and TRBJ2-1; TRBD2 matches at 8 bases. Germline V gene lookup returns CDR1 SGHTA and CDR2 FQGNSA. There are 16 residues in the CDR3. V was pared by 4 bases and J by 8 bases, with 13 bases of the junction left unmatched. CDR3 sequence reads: CASSYRAGVSSDEQFF. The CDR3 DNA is TGTGCCAGCAGCTACCGAGCGGGAGTGAGTTCGGATGAGCAGTTCTTC. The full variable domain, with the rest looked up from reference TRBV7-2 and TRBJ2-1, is GAGVSQSPSNKVTEKGKDVELRCDPISGHTALYWYRQSLGQGLEFLIYFQGNSAPDKSGLPSDRFSAERTGGSVSTLTIQRTQQEDSAVYLCASSYRAGVSSDEQFFGPGTRLTVL.

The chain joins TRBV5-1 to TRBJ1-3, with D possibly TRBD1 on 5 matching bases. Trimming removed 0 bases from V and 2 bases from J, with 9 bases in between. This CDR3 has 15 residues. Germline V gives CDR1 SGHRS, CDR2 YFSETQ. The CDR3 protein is CASSLASGAGNTIYF. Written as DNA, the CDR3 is TGCGCCAGCAGCTTGGCCTCGGGGGCTGGAAACACCATATATTTT.

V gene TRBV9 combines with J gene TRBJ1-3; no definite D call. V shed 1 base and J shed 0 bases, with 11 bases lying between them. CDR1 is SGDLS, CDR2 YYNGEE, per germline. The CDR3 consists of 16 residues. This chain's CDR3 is CASSVNEGSSGNTIYF. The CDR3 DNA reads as TGTGCCAGCAGCGTAAATGAGGGCAGCTCTGGAAACACCATATATTTT. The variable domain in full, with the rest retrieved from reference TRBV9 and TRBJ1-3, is DSGVTQTPKHLITATGQRVTLRCSPRSGDLSVYWYQQSLDQGLQFLIQYYNGEERAKGNILERFSAQQFPDLHSELNLSSLELGDSALYFCASSVNEGSSGNTIYFGEGSWLTVV.

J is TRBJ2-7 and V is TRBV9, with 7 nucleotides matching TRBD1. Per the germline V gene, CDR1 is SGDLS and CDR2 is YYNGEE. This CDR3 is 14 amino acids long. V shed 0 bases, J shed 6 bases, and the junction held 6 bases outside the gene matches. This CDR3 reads CASSVEGARGEQYF. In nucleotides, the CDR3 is TGTGCCAGCAGCGTAGAGGGGGCAAGGGGCGAGCAGTACTTC.

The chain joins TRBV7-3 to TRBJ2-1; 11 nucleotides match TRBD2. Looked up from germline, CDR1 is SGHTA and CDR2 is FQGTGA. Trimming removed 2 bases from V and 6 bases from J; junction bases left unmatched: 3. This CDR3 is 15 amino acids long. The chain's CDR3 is CASSLLAGGSNEQFF. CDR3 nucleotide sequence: TGTGCCAGCAGCTTACTAGCGGGAGGATCCAATGAGCAGTTCTTC.